Listed here are 30 T cell receptor beta chains from one sample, sequenced in a study of spatial heterogeneity in lung cancer (dated by TCRdb to about 2019). General conclusions and limits of the study: The tumor nonsynonymous mutation count correlated with the number of expanded intratumoral alpha and beta TCRs.

For these receptors, no antigen is known. The method was 5' RACE. The instrument given in TCRdb is NextSeq 500. TCRdb passed the public sequencing reads through fastp at Q25 and MiXCR, retaining productive beta sequences. CDR3 protein sequences are deduplicated, and each keeps its most common genes and DNA. Present in this sample are tens of thousands of distinct CDR3 sequences, 15% to 20% of which were seen just once. About 30% of the sample goes to the ten largest clones. This specimen's time point label, per the study, means: sample taken at primary tumor resection. Sequences were derived from lung tumor tissue, sampled at surgery. The receptor source for this set is a female donor with early-stage non-small cell lung cancer.

This clonotype was found many times. The chain recombines TRBV20-1 with TRBJ2-7, with D possibly matching TRBD2 (6 bases). Germline V gene sequence: CDR1 DFQATT, CDR2 SNEGSKA (reference sequence). V lost 3 bases and J 6 bases, leaving 9 bases between the germline ends. The CDR3 is 11 amino acids. In DNA, the CDR3 is TGCAGTGCTAGCGGGAGAGGCGAGCAGTACTTC. Its translation is CSASGRGEQYF.

This clonotype was recorded at least ten times. The chain recombines TRBV7-9 with TRBJ2-5; D is possibly TRBD2 (6 bases). The CDR3 runs to 15 residues. Germline CDR1 and CDR2: SEHNR and FQNEAQ (reference sequence). With 0 bases removed from V and 2 bases from J, the gap between germline ends came to 10 bases. This chain's CDR3 is CASSLAGGTQETQYF. CDR3 nucleotides: TGTGCCAGCAGCTTAGCTGGAGGGACTCAAGAGACCCAGTACTTC.

The rearrangement joins TRBV5-1 to TRBJ2-6; tentative D call: TRBD1 (5 bases). V lost 4 bases to trimming and J lost 1 base, with 18 bases between them. The CDR3 extends over 18 amino acids. From germline, CDR1 is SGHRS and CDR2 YFSETQ. DNA for the CDR3: TGCGCCAGCAGCCCAATCCAGGGAATAAGGTCTGGGGCCAACGTCCTGACTTTC. As protein: CASSPIQGIRSGANVLTF.

V is TRBV7-6 and J is TRBJ2-2, with no clear D. This CDR3 has 16 amino acids. Germline assignment: CDR1 SGHVS and CDR2 FNYEAQ. V lost 1 base to trimming and J lost 2 bases, with 11 bases between them. CDR3 sequence (DNA): TGTGCCAGCAGCTTAGGGGCTGCTCAAAACACCGGGGAGCTGTTTTTT. Translated, it gives CASSLGAAQNTGELFF.

This clonotype appeared many times. The CDR3 nucleotides read TGTGCCAGCAGCCCGCTTGCGGGAGGTATCCACTCCTACGAGCAGTACTTC. This gives the protein CASSPLAGGIHSYEQYF. The chain carries TRBV11-2 and TRBJ2-7; 8 bases are shared with TRBD2. CDR1 and CDR2 from the germline V gene are SGHAT and FQNNGV. V gave up 5 bases and J gave up 0 bases; unmatched junction bases: 12. The length of the CDR3 is 17 residues.

The chain is built from TRBV27 and TRBJ2-1; 13 bases agree with TRBD2. V shed 6 bases and J 8 bases; nucleotides not matched to a gene: 7. From germline, CDR1 is MNHEY and CDR2 SMNVEV (reference sequence). CDR3 size: 15 residues. The CDR3 sequence is CASSPTSGRWYEQFF. The CDR3 DNA reads as TGTGCCAGCAGCCCGACTAGCGGGAGGTGGTATGAGCAGTTCTTC.

This clonotype was recorded at least ten times. The chain couples TRBV7-2 to TRBJ2-7; D assignment may be TRBD1 or TRBD2 (5 bases each). The germline V and J ends were trimmed by 1 base and 3 bases, with 13 bases remaining between them. Germline V CDR1 and CDR2: SGHTA, FQGNSA. The CDR3 totals 15 residues. CDR3 amino acids: CASSLGAGSLYEQYF. The CDR3 DNA reads TGTGCCAGCAGCTTAGGGGCAGGGAGCCTCTACGAGCAGTACTTC.

This clonotype was seen ten or more times. The rearrangement uses TRBV5-1 and TRBJ2-7; D uncertain. Trimming stripped 7 bases from V and 4 bases from J, with 18 bases between. This CDR3 comprises 14 residues. From germline, CDR1 is SGHRS and CDR2 YFSETQ. CDR3 nucleotide sequence: TGCGCCAGCCGCGAATCCGGGCCTCGGTACGAGCAGTACTTC. This sequence encodes CASRESGPRYEQYF.

This clonotype was recorded at least ten times. The rearrangement joins TRBV29-1 to TRBJ2-5; D is uncertain. The germline gives CDR1 SQVTM, CDR2 ANQGSEA. The CDR3 consists of 11 residues. The V and J ends lost 5 bases and 3 bases respectively, with 7 bases between them. This CDR3 is CSVRSEETQYF. The CDR3 nucleotides read TGCAGCGTTAGAAGCGAAGAGACCCAGTACTTC.

The chain has TRBV12-3 or TRBV12-4 and TRBJ2-7, with 11 positions matching TRBD2. The CDR3 is made up of 13 amino acids. J gave up 3 bases and V 8 bases, and 3 bases lay outside the gene matches. CDR3 DNA sequence: TGTGCCAGCGGGGGGACTAGCGGCTACGAGCAGTACTTC. Its protein product is CASGGTSGYEQYF.

V and J are TRBV20-1 and TRBJ2-1; TRBD2 matches at 14 bases. CDR1 DFQATT and CDR2 SNEGSKA come from the germline V gene (reference sequence). V lost 3 bases and J lost 9; bases outside the gene matches: 7. The CDR3 is made up of 15 amino acids. The CDR3 loop is CSASPTSGRVGEQFF. DNA of the CDR3: TGCAGTGCTAGCCCGACTAGCGGGAGGGTGGGTGAGCAGTTCTTC.

This clonotype was found a few times. The CDR3 DNA reads TGCAGTGCTAGAGATAAGAGGACAGGGGTTTACGAGCAGTACTTC. Protein product: CSARDKRTGVYEQYF. This chain uses TRBV20-1 with TRBJ2-7, with 9 bases lining up with TRBD1. This CDR3 is built from 15 residues. V was clipped by 0 bases and J by 4 bases; unmatched bases: 7. Looked up from germline, CDR1 is DFQATT and CDR2 is SNEGSKA (reference sequence).

This rearrangement joins TRBV5-1 to TRBJ2-3; a possible D gene is TRBD1 (5 bases). The V gene's germline CDR1 is SGHRS and CDR2 YFSETQ. The V end lost 4 bases, the J end lost 5 bases, and 11 bases lay between the germline ends. This CDR3 is 13 amino acids long. Here the CDR3 reads CASSPTTVDTQYF. For the CDR3, the DNA is TGCGCCAGCAGCCCGACGACAGTAGATACGCAGTATTTT.

This clonotype has a handful of counts. This sequence joins TRBV20-1 and TRBJ2-4; TRBD2 matches 10 bases. The CDR3 is 14 residues long. The junction had 12 bases not matched to a gene; V was cut back by 6 bases and J by 10 bases. Germline V gene sequence: CDR1 DFQATT, CDR2 SNEGSKA (reference sequence). The CDR3 nucleotides are TGCAGTGCAGGACGCGGGACTAGCGAGGATATTCAGTACTTC. This gives the protein CSAGRGTSEDIQYF.

J is TRBJ2-3 and V is TRBV29-1; 9 bases are a match to TRBD2. CDR1 SQVTM and CDR2 ANQGSEA come from the germline V gene. With 4 bases clipped from V and 1 base from J, the junction kept 6 bases outside the gene matches. This CDR3 is built from 15 residues. CDR3 loop: CSVVRAGGRTDTQYF. The CDR3 bases are TGCAGCGTTGTTCGTGCGGGAGGGCGCACAGATACGCAGTATTTT.

This clonotype was recorded a few times. The chain couples TRBV18 to TRBJ2-5; tentatively, D is TRBD2 (5 bases). Trimming stripped 3 bases from V and 4 bases from J, with 9 bases between. Germline V lookup: CDR1 KGHSH, CDR2 LQKENI. The CDR3 runs 13 residues. CDR3: CASSPSGRETQYF. CDR3 bases: TGTGCCAGCTCACCTTCGGGGAGAGAGACCCAGTACTTC.

The gene calls are TRBV29-1 and TRBJ2-1; D gene unclear. The V end was cut by 8 bases, the J end by 5 bases, with 10 bases between. Germline assignment: CDR1 SQVTM and CDR2 ANQGSEA. The CDR3 length is 11 residues. The CDR3 is CSSLYNNEQFF. CDR3 coding DNA: TGCAGCTCCCTGTATAACAATGAGCAGTTCTTC.

This clonotype was detected ten times or more. As DNA, the CDR3 is TGTGCCAGCAGGAGCGGGAGCGCCTACAATGAGCAGTTCTTC. Amino acids: CASRSGSAYNEQFF. The chain uses TRBV7-9 and TRBJ2-1, with TRBD2 matching 8 bases. Unmatched junction bases numbered 3, after V lost 6 bases and J lost 2 bases. The CDR3 is 14 residues long. The germline V gene has CDR1 SEHNR and CDR2 FQNEAQ (reference sequence).

This clonotype was seen repeatedly, ten times or more. The V call is TRBV28, the J call TRBJ2-7; 7 bases map to TRBD1. The V gene end was trimmed by 4 bases and the J gene end by 5 bases; junction bases not matched to a gene: 2. This CDR3 comprises 12 residues. The germline gives CDR1 MDHEN, CDR2 SYDVKM. The CDR3 DNA is TGTGCCAGCAGTTCCACAGGGGACGAGCAGTACTTC. It yields the protein CASSSTGDEQYF.

There are many counts of this clonotype. The chain combines TRBV6-6 with TRBJ2-1, with 7 bases fitting TRBD1. V trimming: 4 bases; J trimming: 6 bases; junction bases outside the gene matches: 9. This CDR3 has 15 amino acids. Germline CDR1 and CDR2: MNHNY and SVGAGI (reference sequence). The CDR3 is CASSFPGTAFNEQFF. CDR3 DNA sequence: TGTGCCAGCAGTTTCCCAGGGACAGCCTTCAATGAGCAGTTCTTC.

The sample holds many counts of this clonotype. The rearrangement links TRBV12-3 or TRBV12-4 to TRBJ2-6; a possible D gene is TRBD2 (5 bases). This CDR3 has 15 amino acids. The V gene lost 3 bases and the J gene lost 0 bases, with 6 bases spanning the gap. The DNA of the CDR3 is TGTGCCAGCAGTTTCCGGGGCTCTGGGGCCAACGTCCTGACTTTC. The encoded protein is CASSFRGSGANVLTF.

The rearrangement joins TRBV4-1 to TRBJ2-6; D is perhaps TRBD2 (6 bases). The CDR3 length is 17 residues. Trimming left V 0 bases short and J 3 bases short, with 12 bases between. From germline, CDR1 is MGHRA and CDR2 YSYEKL. The CDR3 sequence is CASSQDAGRGGANVLTF. CDR3 sequence (DNA): TGCGCCAGCAGCCAAGACGCAGGGCGGGGTGGGGCCAACGTCCTGACTTTC.

This clonotype has only a few counts. The chain combines TRBV5-1 with TRBJ2-7; 7 positions match TRBD2. V trimming: 4 bases; J trimming: 0 bases; junction bases outside the gene matches: 7. CDR3 length: 15 amino acids. The germline gives CDR1 SGHRS, CDR2 YFSETQ. CDR3 sequence reads: CASSLGGSNSYEQYF. CDR3 DNA: TGCGCCAGCAGCCTGGGGGGGAGCAACTCCTACGAGCAGTACTTC.

The chain joins TRBV27 to TRBJ2-1; possible D gene TRBD2, 6 bases. CDR3 length: 16 residues. V gave up 3 bases and J gave up 10 bases, with 22 bases separating them. Per germline, CDR1 MNHEY and CDR2 SMNVEV (reference sequence). CDR3 region: CASSFLPSALSGEQFF. CDR3 DNA sequence: TGTGCCAGCAGTTTTTTACCTAGCGCCCTTTCGGGGGAGCAGTTCTTC.

This chain joins TRBV7-2 and TRBJ2-7; 8 bases map to TRBD1. CDR1 is SGHTA, CDR2 FQGNSA, per germline. The junction had 6 bases not matched to a gene; V was cut back by 5 bases and J by 0 bases. The CDR3 has 15 residues. The CDR3 nucleotides read TGTGCCAGCAGCCTGGGACAGGCTTCCTCCTACGAGCAGTACTTC. Its protein is CASSLGQASSYEQYF.

Many counts were recorded for this clonotype. CDR3 coding DNA: TGTGCCAGCAGCCGACGGGGCAGTAAAAACATTCAGTACTTC. Encoded protein: CASSRRGSKNIQYF. The J gene is TRBJ2-4, the V gene TRBV3-1; D assignment may be TRBD1 or TRBD2 (5 bases each). The V gene lost 4 bases and the J gene lost 4 bases, with 11 bases spanning the gap. The CDR3 loop spans 14 amino acids. From germline, CDR1 is LGHDT and CDR2 YNNKEL (reference sequence).

V usage is TRBV12-3 or TRBV12-4 and J usage is TRBJ2-1; D remains unclear. The CDR3 totals 15 residues. The ends were cut back, 5 bases at V and 3 bases at J, with 14 bases in the middle. For the CDR3, the DNA is TGTGCCAGCAGTCGCGGTATAGGGAACTACAATGAGCAGTTCTTC. Translated, it gives CASSRGIGNYNEQFF.

This clonotype was seen repeatedly, ten times or more. This sequence joins TRBV11-2 and TRBJ2-7, with 10 nucleotides matching TRBD1. CDR1 and CDR2 (germline): SGHAT, FQNNGV. This CDR3 has 15 residues. Unmatched junction bases numbered 7, after V lost 5 bases and J lost 3 bases. CDR3 in DNA: TGTGCCAGCAGCCCAGGGGACAGGGGAGGCTACGAGCAGTACTTC. This translates into CASSPGDRGGYEQYF.

This clonotype occurred many times. The chain recombines TRBV7-2 with TRBJ1-2; D remains unclear. Germline values: CDR1 SGHTA, CDR2 FQGNSA. The V end was cut by 1 base, the J end by 4 bases, with 13 bases between. This CDR3 has 15 amino acids. CDR3 loop: CASSLGAGRAYGYTF. CDR3 coding DNA: TGTGCCAGCAGCTTAGGAGCGGGAAGAGCCTATGGCTACACCTTC.

This clonotype showed up many times. The gene calls are TRBV9 and TRBJ2-1; 13 bases map to TRBD2. The V segment lost 3 bases and the J segment 9 bases; nucleotides outside the gene matches: 9. Looked up from germline, CDR1 is SGDLS and CDR2 is YYNGEE. The CDR3 loop spans 16 amino acids. CDR3 DNA: TGTGCCAGCAGCGGCCGGACTAGCGGGAGTTACGGTGAGCAGTTCTTC. Translated, it gives CASSGRTSGSYGEQFF.